Following are 14 T cell receptor beta chains from one sample sequenced in a study of T-cell reconstitution after alpha-beta-depleted transplantation in children. A TCRbeta library incorporating unique molecular identifiers was prepared. TCRdb recomputed calls from the PCR reads with MiXCR, one row per CDR3 protein. Of more than 550,000 distinct CDR3 sequences listed, roughly a tenth were seen once; the top ten hold less than 5%. The sequenced sample was PBMCs from the stem cell graft donor, obtained from the stem cell graft. These receptors were collected from a human donor who donated a stem cell graft to a child with acute myeloid leukemia.

This clonotype was detected ten times or more. This CDR3 reads CASSSFWTSGRAPDTQYF. DNA for the CDR3: TGTGCCAGCAGCTCATTTTGGACTAGCGGGAGGGCCCCAGATACGCAGTATTTT. The rearrangement joins TRBV7-9 to TRBJ2-3; 15 nucleotides align to TRBD2. The CDR3 sequence is 18 residues long. Germline V gives CDR1 SEHNR, CDR2 FQNEAQ (reference sequence). The ends lost 4 bases at V and 4 bases at J; junction bases unmatched: 9.

J is TRBJ1-5 and V is TRBV12-3 or TRBV12-4; D is ambiguous. Trimming pared 3 bases from V and 2 bases from J, leaving 8 bases between. This CDR3 has 14 residues. The CDR3, as DNA: TGTGCCAGCAGTTTCTCAAGGCGCAATCAGCCCCAGCATTTT. Protein product: CASSFSRRNQPQHF.

The chain combines TRBV20-1 with TRBJ2-4, with D tentatively TRBD1 (5 bases). Germline loops: CDR1 DFQATT, CDR2 SNEGSKA (reference sequence). Trimming cost V 0 bases and J 0 bases, with 9 bases left between them. The CDR3 consists of 15 residues. The CDR3 DNA follows: TGCAGTGCTAGAGAGGACAATCTAGCCAAAAACATTCAGTACTTC. This translates into CSAREDNLAKNIQYF.

The gene calls are TRBV21-1 and TRBJ2-2; the D call of TRBD1 is as the table states it, not checked on the DNA. TRBV21-1 is listed as a pseudogene. The CDR3 covers 19 residues. As DNA, the CDR3 is TGTGCCAGCAGCACCTCTGGGACAGCTCATCGGGGGCCGGTGGGGGAGCTGTTTTTT. This encodes CASSTSGTAHRGPVGELFF.

This clonotype showed up many times. The J gene is TRBJ1-5, the V gene TRBV20-1; D may be TRBD1 (6 bases). Per the germline V gene, CDR1 is DFQATT and CDR2 is SNEGSKA (reference sequence). The CDR3 has 14 residues. V gave up 2 bases and J gave up 4 bases, with 12 bases separating them. The CDR3 bases are TGCAGTGCTAGACCAAGGGGGGAAAATCAGCCCCAGCATTTT. Its translation is CSARPRGENQPQHF.

This clonotype was recorded many times. The J gene is TRBJ2-3, the V gene TRBV20-1; 7 nucleotides line up with TRBD2. In germline, CDR1 is DFQATT, CDR2 SNEGSKA (reference sequence). This CDR3 comprises 13 residues. CDR3 residues: CSAPPRGADTQYF. The CDR3, as DNA: TGCAGCGCTCCCCCCCGGGGGGCAGATACGCAGTATTTT.

This clonotype has a handful of counts. The V gene is TRBV20-1, the J gene TRBJ2-3, with a possible D match to TRBD1 (5 bases). The germline V and J ends were trimmed by 2 bases and 4 bases, with 16 bases remaining between them. Looked up from germline, CDR1 is DFQATT and CDR2 is SNEGSKA (reference sequence). The CDR3 is 15 amino acids. This chain's CDR3 is CSARQQVGQADTQYF. The DNA for the CDR3 is TGCAGTGCTAGACAACAGGTTGGGCAGGCAGATACGCAGTATTTT.

This clonotype was seen more than once but under ten times. V and J are TRBV28 and TRBJ1-4; tentatively, D is TRBD1 (6 bases). With 10 bases removed from V and 8 bases from J, the gap between germline ends came to 23 bases. The CDR3 contains 15 residues. CDR1 MDHEN and CDR2 SYDVKM come from the germline V gene. The CDR3 region is CATSSSGARKEKLFF. DNA for the CDR3: TGTGCCACCTCAAGTTCGGGGGCTCGGAAAGAAAAACTGTTTTTT.

This chain joins TRBV4-2 and TRBJ2-3, with TRBD2 matching 12 bases. Germline V gene lookup returns CDR1 LGHNA and CDR2 YNFKEQ. There are 17 residues in the CDR3. V was clipped by 1 base and J by 4 bases; unmatched bases: 6. CDR3 protein: CASSQGQTSGRADTQYF. The CDR3 nucleotides read TGTGCCAGCAGCCAAGGCCAGACTAGCGGGAGAGCAGATACGCAGTATTTT.

This clonotype occurred a few times. The chain has TRBV20-1 and TRBJ2-5; the match to TRBD2 covers 13 bases. The CDR3 has 15 amino acids. J lost 0 bases, V lost 5 bases, and 3 bases had no gene match. In germline, CDR1 is DFQATT, CDR2 SNEGSKA (reference sequence). This CDR3 is CSAQLAGGYQETQYF. The CDR3 DNA sequence: TGCAGTGCTCAACTAGCGGGAGGGTACCAAGAGACCCAGTACTTC.

This clonotype was seen more than once but under ten times. The chain links TRBV7-2 to TRBJ2-7; D gene unclear. Looked up from germline, CDR1 is SGHTA and CDR2 is FQGNSA. CDR3 size: 12 residues. Deletions cut 4 bases from V and 6 bases from J, with 10 bases between. The CDR3 protein is CASSWDKSEQYF. The CDR3 coding sequence is TGTGCCAGCAGCTGGGATAAGAGCGAGCAGTACTTC.

This clonotype came up a few times. The CDR3 nucleotides are TGCAGTGCTAGACTAGGGGCAGATACGCAGTATTTT. Amino acid sequence: CSARLGADTQYF. The chain has TRBV20-1 and TRBJ2-3; D possibly corresponds to TRBD1 (5 bases). Trimming took 2 bases from V and 4 from J, leaving 7 bases between them. The CDR3 spans 12 residues. The germline V gene encodes CDR1 DFQATT and CDR2 SNEGSKA (reference sequence).

In this sample, this clonotype turned up a few times. The rearrangement links TRBV2 to TRBJ2-3; 9 bases map to TRBD2. This CDR3 has 14 amino acids. V trimming: 6 bases; J trimming: 3 bases; junction bases outside the gene matches: 4. Germline V gene sequence: CDR1 SNHLY, CDR2 FYNNEI. CDR3 amino acids: CASRGLAITDTQYF. The CDR3 DNA follows: TGTGCCAGCAGGGGACTAGCAATAACAGATACGCAGTATTTT.

The chain uses TRBV21-1 and TRBJ2-6; no check of the table's D call, TRBD2, against the DNA was made. TRBV21-1 corresponds to a pseudogene. The CDR3 loop spans 15 amino acids. DNA of the CDR3: TGTGCCAGATCAGCGGGAGACCCTGGGGCCAACGTCCTGACTTTC. It encodes CARSAGDPGANVLTF.